The clone carrying this T cell receptor (beta chain) was seen ten or more times. Its target is not known. The sample comes from a study of T cells in Graves' hyperthyroidism and ophthalmopathy. General study results and limits: The majority of expanded thyroid clonotypes above 0.001 also appeared in blood. In the analysis, a 13 V-J model separated ophthalmopathy from stable hyperthyroidism.

The authors deemed Graves' hyperthyroidism stable absent ophthalmopathy progression within 18 months. Diagnoses were established using clinical symptoms, serum thyroxine and TRAb, thyroid ultrasound and orbital computed tomography. The CDR3 regions of TCR beta were amplified from RNA transcripts. The TCR CDR3 was amplified in a first-round RT-PCR using the HTBI primer set. Via MiXCR, TCRdb re-called the multiplex PCR reads, giving one row per CDR3 protein. The sample comprises about 350,000 distinct CDR3 sequences, about 18% of which are singletons, and about 3.7% rests with the top ten. Trimming took off 3 bases at V and 5 bases at J, with 17 bases between the two ends. CDR1 is SQVTM, CDR2 ANQGSEA, per germline. The CDR3 is 14 residues long.

Input material: blood. The J gene is TRBJ2-7, the V gene TRBV29-1; TRBD1 is a possible D gene (5 bases). The TCR was taken from a woman younger than 35 with Graves' hyperthyroidism. In DNA form, the CDR3 reads TGCAGCGTTGATATGCAGGGTATAATCAACGAGCAGTACTTC. Translation gives CSVDMQGIINEQYF.